These T cell receptor beta chains were read from a single sample in a study of blood T cell repertoires in COVID-19. Assay used: immunoSEQ multiplex PCR; TCRdb lists only in-frame clones, some missing. Among more than 300,000 clones listed, more than 90% were seen once. The specimen was PBMCs or T cells enriched from blood (not recorded which). The receptors here all came from a woman aged 30 to 39 who had recovered from COVID-19. Both conserved end residues are part of each CDR3. Each record gives: D gene, clone size, V gene, J gene, CDR3 DNA, CDR3 protein. D genes are given only for firm matches. Not all rows give a size; the values are once, few, many and, for expanded clones, a class.

TRBD2	.	TRBV4-1	TRBJ2-7	TGCGCCAGCAGCCCCAAAGGAGGACTAGCGGGGACAAGCTCCTACGAGCAGTACTTC	CASSPKGGLAGTSSYEQYF
TRBD2	.	TRBV24-1	TRBJ2-2	TGTGCCACCAGTGTGGGACTAGCGGTGAATAGGGAGCTGTTTTTT	CATSVGLAVNRELFF
TRBD1	.	TRBV5-1	TRBJ1-1	TGCGCCAGCAGCTCGATGGGACAGATCCTTGCCGCTGAAGCTTTCTTT	CASSSMGQILAAEAFF
.	.	TRBV3-1/TRBV3-2	TRBJ2-1	TGTGCCAGCAGCCAAGCGGAGTGGGAGCAGTTCTTC	CASSQAEWEQFF
TRBD1	.	TRBV28	TRBJ1-2	TGTGCCAGCAGTCACCCCACATATAGACAGGGCCTGCGGGGCTACACCTTC	CASSHPTYRQGLRGYTF
.	.	TRBV28	TRBJ2-1	TGTGCCAGCAGTTTAGAAGGTGGGGGGTACAATGAGCAGTTCTTC	CASSLEGGGYNEQFF
TRBD1	.	TRBV4-2	TRBJ1-3	TGTGCCAGCAGCCAAGTCGAGGACAGGGCTGGAAACACCATATATTTT	CASSQVEDRAGNTIYF
.	.	TRBV7-3	TRBJ2-1	TGTGCCAGCAGCCGTAGCGAGGGAGCCTACAATGAGCAGTTCTTC	CASSRSEGAYNEQFF
.	.	TRBV7-8	TRBJ2-7	TGTGCCAGCAGCTTAGTTGGGGCGGCCTACGAGCAGTACTTC	CASSLVGAAYEQYF
TRBD2	.	TRBV5-4	TRBJ2-1	TGTGCCAGCAGCCGCTCCGGCGGGAGAACGTACAATGAGCAGTTCTTC	CASSRSGGRTYNEQFF
TRBD2	.	TRBV27	TRBJ2-1	TGTGCCAGCAGATTAGCGGGACCGTACAATGAGCAGTTCTTC	CASRLAGPYNEQFF
TRBD1	.	TRBV28	TRBJ1-3	TGTGCCAGCAGTTTAGGACAGGCTACTGGAAACACCATATATTTT	CASSLGQATGNTIYF
.	.	TRBV9	TRBJ2-3	TGTGCCAGCAGCCCAAGACAGAATACAGATACGCAGTATTTT	CASSPRQNTDTQYF
TRBD2	.	TRBV9	TRBJ2-2	TGTGCCAGCAGCGTATCCGCTGGACTAGCGGGACATCCCACCGGGGAGCTGTTTTTT	CASSVSAGLAGHPTGELFF
TRBD2	.	TRBV5-4	TRBJ2-1	TGTGCCAGCAGCTTGGGAGTAGCGGGACTTGAGCAGTTCTTC	CASSLGVAGLEQFF
TRBD1	.	TRBV7-8	TRBJ2-5	TGTGCCAGCACCAAAGGACAGGGCTTCGTGCCGATCGGCGGGGAGACCCAGTACTTC	CASTKGQGFVPIGGETQYF
TRBD2	.	TRBV19	TRBJ2-7	TGTGCCAGTACTTCCACTAGCGGTTCCTACGAGCAGTACTTC	CASTSTSGSYEQYF
TRBD2	.	TRBV29-1	TRBJ2-7	TGCAGCGTTGCCCTGACTAGCGGGAGAAACGAGCAGTACTTC	CSVALTSGRNEQYF
TRBD1	.	TRBV19	TRBJ1-5	TGTGCCAGTACCACCACGAGGGGGCGCGGGGGGTATCAGCCCCAGCATTTT	CASTTTRGRGGYQPQHF
TRBD1	once	TRBV13	TRBJ1-2	TGTGCCAGCAGCTTTAAACTAACAGGGGAAGGGGGTGGCTACACCTTC	CASSFKLTGEGGGYTF
TRBD2	.	TRBV27	TRBJ2-1	TGTGCCAGCAGTTCTCGGGGGGTGGGGGCCTACAATGAGCAGTTCTTC	CASSSRGVGAYNEQFF
.	.	TRBV7-6	TRBJ2-3	TGTGCCAGCAGCCGCCTATCAGATACGCAGTATTTT	CASSRLSDTQYF
.	few	TRBV28	TRBJ1-6	TGTGCCAGCAGGACTCCGGGACAATCCTATAATTCACCCCTCCACTTT	CASRTPGQSYNSPLHF
.	.	TRBV5-1	TRBJ1-3	TGCGCCAGCAGCTTGAGGGCAGGACTAAACTCTGGAAACACCATATATTTT	CASSLRAGLNSGNTIYF
TRBD1	.	TRBV28	TRBJ1-2	TGTGCCAGCAGTCCGGGACAGGCACCCTATGGCTACACCTTC	CASSPGQAPYGYTF
TRBD2	.	TRBV3-1/TRBV3-2	TRBJ2-5	TGTGCCAGCAGCCAAGGAGGAACTAGCGGGTGGCGCCAGTACTTC	CASSQGGTSGWRQYF
TRBD1	.	TRBV19	TRBJ1-2	TGTGCCAGTACCGCCAGGGGGTTCGTCTATGGCTACACCTTC	CASTARGFVYGYTF
TRBD1	.	TRBV30	TRBJ2-2	TGTGCCTGGACGGACAGGGGGCATCTGAACACCGGGGAGCTGTTTTTT	CAWTDRGHLNTGELFF
.	.	TRBV6-4	TRBJ2-2	TGTGCCAGCAGTGTCGACTCAAACACCGGGGAGCTGTTTTTT	CASSVDSNTGELFF
TRBD1	.	TRBV19	TRBJ2-1	TGTGCCAGTAGTTCGGGACAGGGGGCCATGTCCTACAATGAGCAGTTCTTC	CASSSGQGAMSYNEQFF
TRBD2	once	TRBV15	TRBJ2-2	TGTGCCACCAGCAGAGGACTAGCGGGGACCGGGGAGCTGTTTTTT	CATSRGLAGTGELFF
.	.	TRBV7-2	TRBJ2-7	TGTGCCAGCAGCCCCCAGACAGGCCCCGGTTACGAGCAGTACTTC	CASSPQTGPGYEQYF
TRBD2	.	TRBV20-1	TRBJ2-1	TGCAGTGCTAGTTGGCTAGCGGGAGTCAATGAGCAGTTCTTC	CSASWLAGVNEQFF
TRBD1	.	TRBV6-2/TRBV6-3	TRBJ1-2	TGTGCCAGCAGCGAGACAGGGAATAACTATGGCTACACCTTC	CASSETGNNYGYTF
TRBD1	.	TRBV28	TRBJ1-2	TGTGCCAGCAGTTTACAGGGGGCTATGAATGGCTACACCTTC	CASSLQGAMNGYTF
.	.	TRBV20-1	TRBJ1-5	TGCAGTGCTAGTCAATCTTTAGGCAATCAGCCCCAGCATTTT	CSASQSLGNQPQHF
.	.	TRBV9	TRBJ1-2	TGTGCCAGCAGCAGAACCGAGGGTAACTATGGCTACACCTTC	CASSRTEGNYGYTF
.	.	TRBV4-3	TRBJ2-7	TGCGCCAGCAGCCAAGGGGCGGGGTGGTACGAGCAGTACTTC	CASSQGAGWYEQYF
TRBD2	.	TRBV27	TRBJ2-7	TGTGCCAGCAGAACTAGCGGGAGTTTCGAGCAGTACTTC	CASRTSGSFEQYF
.	.	TRBV11-3	TRBJ1-1	TGTGCCAGCAGCTTAGATACCGGGAGGGGAGCTTTCTTT	CASSLDTGRGAFF
.	.	TRBV9	TRBJ2-2	TGTGCCAGCAGCCCCCGCGAACAGGGTGGGGTCGGGGAGCTGTTTTTT	CASSPREQGGVGELFF
.	.	TRBV11-3	TRBJ1-2	TGTGCCAGCAGCCAAACAGGTACCCTCGGCTACACCTTC	CASSQTGTLGYTF
TRBD1	.	TRBV11-1	TRBJ2-1	TGTGCCAGCAGCTATGGACAGGGGTTTTTTAATGAGCAGTTCTTC	CASSYGQGFFNEQFF
TRBD2	.	TRBV7-9	TRBJ2-7	TGTGCCAGCAGCAGCCCACTAGCGGGACCTTCCTACGAGCAGTACTTC	CASSSPLAGPSYEQYF
TRBD1	few	TRBV5-6	TRBJ2-7	TGTGCCAGCAGCCTCCGGACAGGAACCTTCTCCTACGAGCAGTACTTC	CASSLRTGTFSYEQYF
.	.	TRBV28	TRBJ2-7	TGTGCCAGCAGTCCTGAAGGCGCGGCTGACTACGAGCAGTACTTC	CASSPEGAADYEQYF
.	.	TRBV3-1/TRBV3-2	TRBJ2-3	TGTGCCAGCAGCCACAGGGAAACAGATACGCAGTATTTT	CASSHRETDTQYF